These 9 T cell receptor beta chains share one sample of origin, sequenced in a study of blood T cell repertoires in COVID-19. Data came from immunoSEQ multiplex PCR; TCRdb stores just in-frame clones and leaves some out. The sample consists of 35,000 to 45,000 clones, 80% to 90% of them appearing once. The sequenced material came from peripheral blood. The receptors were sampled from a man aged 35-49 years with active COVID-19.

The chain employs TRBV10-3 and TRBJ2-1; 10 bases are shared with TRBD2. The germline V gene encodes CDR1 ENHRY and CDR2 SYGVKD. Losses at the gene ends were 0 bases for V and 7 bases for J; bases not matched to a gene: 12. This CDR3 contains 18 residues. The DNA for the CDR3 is TGTGCCATCAGTGAGTCTCGGAGCGGGAGGGCTGAATGGAATGAGCAGTTCTTC. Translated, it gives CAISESRSGRAEWNEQFF.

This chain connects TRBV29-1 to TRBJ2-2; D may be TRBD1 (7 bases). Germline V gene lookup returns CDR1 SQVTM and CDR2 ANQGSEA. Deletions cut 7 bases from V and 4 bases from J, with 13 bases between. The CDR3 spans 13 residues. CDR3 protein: CSGNRGGTGELFF. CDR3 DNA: TGCAGCGGGAACAGGGGAGGCACCGGGGAGCTGTTTTTT.

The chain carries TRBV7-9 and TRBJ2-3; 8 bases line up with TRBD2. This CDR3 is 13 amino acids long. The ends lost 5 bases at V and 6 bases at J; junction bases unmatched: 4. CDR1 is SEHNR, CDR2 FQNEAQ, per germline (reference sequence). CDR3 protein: CASSPTSADTQYF. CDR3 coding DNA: TGTGCCAGCAGCCCGACTAGCGCCGATACGCAGTATTTT.

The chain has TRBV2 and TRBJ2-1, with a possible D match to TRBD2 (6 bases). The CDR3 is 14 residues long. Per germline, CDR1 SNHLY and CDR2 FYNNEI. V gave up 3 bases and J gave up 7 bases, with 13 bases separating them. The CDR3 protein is CASSEEGWGNEQFF. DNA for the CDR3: TGTGCCAGCAGTGAGGAGGGGTGGGGAAATGAGCAGTTCTTC.

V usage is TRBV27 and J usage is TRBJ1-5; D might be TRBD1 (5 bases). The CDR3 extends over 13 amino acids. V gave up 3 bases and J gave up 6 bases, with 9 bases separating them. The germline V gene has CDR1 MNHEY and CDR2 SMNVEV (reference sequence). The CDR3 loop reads CASSFRGGQPQHF. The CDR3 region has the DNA TGTGCCAGCAGTTTTAGGGGCGGTCAGCCCCAGCATTTT.

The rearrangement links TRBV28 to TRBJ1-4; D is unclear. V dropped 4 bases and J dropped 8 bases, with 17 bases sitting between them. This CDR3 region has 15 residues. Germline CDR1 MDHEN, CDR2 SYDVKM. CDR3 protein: CASSSPSGAREKLFF. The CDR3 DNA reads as TGTGCCAGCAGTTCTCCCTCCGGAGCTAGGGAAAAACTGTTTTTT. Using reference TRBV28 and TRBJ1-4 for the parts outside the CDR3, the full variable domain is DVKVTQSSRYLVKRTGEKVFLECVQDMDHENMFWYRQDPGLGLRLIYFSYDVKMKEKGDIPEGYSVSREKKERFSLILESASTNQTSMYLCASSSPSGAREKLFFGSGTQLSVL.

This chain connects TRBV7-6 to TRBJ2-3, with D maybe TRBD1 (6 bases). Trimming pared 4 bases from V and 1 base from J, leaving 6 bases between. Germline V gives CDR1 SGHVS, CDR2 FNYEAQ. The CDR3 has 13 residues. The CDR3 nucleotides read TGTGCCAGCAGCTGGGGGCGCACAGATACGCAGTATTTT. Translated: CASSWGRTDTQYF.

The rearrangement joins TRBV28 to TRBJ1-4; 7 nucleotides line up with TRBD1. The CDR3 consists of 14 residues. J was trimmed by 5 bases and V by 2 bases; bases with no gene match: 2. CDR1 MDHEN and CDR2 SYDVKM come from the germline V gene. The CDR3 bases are TGTGCCAGCAGTTTAAGACAGGGCAATGAAAAACTGTTTTTT. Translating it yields CASSLRQGNEKLFF.

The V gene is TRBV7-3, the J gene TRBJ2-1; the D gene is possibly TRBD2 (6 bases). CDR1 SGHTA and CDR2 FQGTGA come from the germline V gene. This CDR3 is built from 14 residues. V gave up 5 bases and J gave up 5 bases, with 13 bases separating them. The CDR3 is CASSLGEEDNEQFF. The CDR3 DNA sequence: TGTGCCAGCAGCCTTGGGGAGGAAGACAATGAGCAGTTCTTC.